This T cell receptor (beta chain) was observed in a study of T-cell memory formation after mild COVID-19. A single record per CDR3 protein comes from TCRdb applying MiXCR to the 5' RACE reads. The repertoire includes approximately 480,000 distinct CDR3 sequences, roughly 20% of them detected once, and approximately 13% sits in the top ten. Germline loops: CDR1 PRHDT, CDR2 FYEKMQ (reference sequence). The V end was cut by 5 bases, the J end by 4 bases, with 7 bases between. The CDR3 contains 12 residues. Sequenced material: PBMCs or a T cell subset sorted from them (not recorded which). This clonotype was sampled from an adult woman who had mild COVID-19 (a few samples of this study predate the infection). Cell type and time point are not known. The V call is TRBV13, the J call TRBJ2-3; D gene ambiguous. CDR3 DNA sequence: TGTGCCAGCAGCCACGCCCCAGATACGCAGTATTTT. Residues: CASSHAPDTQYF.